The TCR beta chain under discussion was sequenced for a study of T cell responses to AZD1222 COVID-19 vaccine. General observations from the study: Baseline serology detected seropositivity in only six or seven AZD1222 recipients. White British ancestry dominated among donors, who included more females, and clonal diversity was possibly underestimated. Reports say nearly half of spike-specific TCRs go after unmutated variant regions.

This clone was recorded only once. Its target is not known. The assay was immunoSEQ multiplex PCR, and TCRdb's table has in-frame clones only and misses some. The repertoire holds over 150,000 clones, around 87% seen once, with roughly 2.5% in the top ten. Germline values: CDR1 SGHTA, CDR2 FQGNSA. The J segment lost 6 bases and the V segment lost 2 bases, leaving 8 bases of the junction unmatched. The CDR3 sequence is 15 residues long. This receptor was identified in an adult in good health. V is TRBV7-2 and J is TRBJ1-2, with 8 bases that match TRBD1. The source material was peripheral blood, sampled on day 0 of AZD1222 vaccination. In DNA, the CDR3 is TGTGCCAGCAGCTTATGGACAGGGCAGGTGGATGGCTACACCTTC. Translated, it gives CASSLWTGQVDGYTF.